These T cell receptor beta chains were read from a single sample in a study of PD-1 blockade in mismatch repair-deficient tumors. Data came from immunoSEQ multiplex PCR; TCRdb stores just in-frame clones and leaves some out. The sample yields over 100,000 clones, more than 60% seen once. Here the sequenced sample was peripheral blood, taken around 60 weeks after starting pembrolizumab. These receptors were taken from an adult with mismatch repair-deficient cancer. Each CDR3 is given with its conserved first and last residue. The D gene is left open where the match is weak. Some rows have no size entry. The others give once, few or many, or a class for an expanded clone.

>-|-|TRBJ1-2|TRBV15
CATSGLTHPNGYTF
TGTGCCACCAGCGGACTGACACACCCGAATGGCTACACCTTC
>once|TRBD1|TRBJ1-5|TRBV9
CASSAGTDNQPQHF
TGTGCCAGCAGCGCGGGGACAGACAATCAGCCCCAGCATTTT
>-|-|TRBJ2-1|TRBV19
CASSGVAELSSYNEQFF
TGTGCCAGTAGTGGGGTGGCGGAGCTGAGCTCCTACAATGAGCAGTTCTTC
>-|-|TRBJ2-1|TRBV27
CASSLFRAHEQFF
TGTGCCAGCAGTTTGTTCAGGGCGCATGAGCAGTTCTTC
>-|-|TRBJ2-7|TRBV2
CASKESGLLSYEQYF
TGTGCCAGCAAAGAGTCGGGACTTCTTTCCTACGAGCAGTACTTC
>-|-|TRBJ1-1|TRBV6-5
CASSTTRGPNTEAFF
TGTGCCAGCAGTACTACCAGGGGACCGAACACTGAAGCTTTCTTT
>few|-|TRBJ1-1|TRBV11-3
CASSPGPLNTEAFF
TGTGCCAGCAGCCCGGGACCGCTGAACACTGAAGCTTTCTTT
>-|TRBD1|TRBJ2-1|TRBV5-1
CASSSPGQGSFVPYNEQFF
TGCGCCAGCAGCTCCCCGGGACAGGGGAGTTTCGTTCCCTACAATGAGCAGTTCTTC
>once|-|TRBJ1-1|TRBV5-5
CASSFASLGTNTEAFF
TGTGCCAGCAGCTTCGCCTCACTTGGGACAAACACTGAAGCTTTCTTT
>-|TRBD1|TRBJ1-2|TRBV18
CASSPGQGVVGGYTF
TGTGCCAGCTCACCCGGACAGGGGGTGGTAGGTGGCTACACCTTC
>-|TRBD1|TRBJ2-2|TRBV28
CASRFDRAANTGELFF
TGTGCCAGCAGGTTCGACAGGGCCGCGAACACCGGGGAGCTGTTTTTT
>few|-|TRBJ1-2|TRBV4-3
CASSQDRGARLNGYTF
TGCGCCAGCAGCCAAGATAGGGGGGCGCGGTTAAATGGCTACACCTTC
>-|TRBD2|TRBJ2-5|TRBV19
CASTNTGTSGALQETQYF
TGTGCCAGTACTAACACCGGGACTAGCGGGGCTTTACAAGAGACCCAGTACTTC
>-|-|TRBJ1-2|TRBV9
CASSLGEDLGYTF
TGTGCCAGCAGCTTAGGGGAGGACCTTGGCTACACCTTC
>once|-|TRBJ2-5|TRBV20-1
CSARAWETQYF
TGCAGTGCTAGAGCGTGGGAGACCCAGTACTTC
>-|TRBD1|TRBJ2-3|TRBV5-1
CASSLGGQGGTDTQYF
TGCGCCAGCAGCTTAGGGGGACAGGGGGGCACAGATACGCAGTATTTT
>-|-|TRBJ2-1|TRBV5-5
CASSEGGHNEQFF
TGTGCCAGCAGCGAGGGGGGGCACAATGAGCAGTTCTTC
>-|-|TRBJ1-1|TRBV21-1
CTRPLQGKGENTEAFF
TGCACCCGACCGTTACAGGGGAAGGGGGAGAACACTGAAGCTTTCTTT
>-|TRBD1|TRBJ2-1|TRBV9
CASSEGRGIHNEQFF
TGTGCCAGCAGCGAGGGCAGGGGGATCCACAATGAGCAGTTCTTC
>-|-|TRBJ2-3|TRBV12-5
CASGFGGTDTQYF
TGTGCTAGTGGTTTTGGTGGCACAGATACGCAGTATTTT
>-|TRBD2|TRBJ2-2|TRBV6-5
CASREGRGGELFF
TGTGCCAGCAGGGAAGGGAGGGGTGGGGAGCTGTTTTTT
>-|TRBD1|TRBJ1-1|TRBV6-4
CASSTGQGEAFF
TGTGCCAGCAGTACCGGACAGGGAGAGGCTTTCTTT
>-|-|TRBJ2-1|TRBV7-2
CASSLGQRNEQFF
TGTGCCAGCAGCTTAGGGCAGCGCAATGAGCAGTTCTTC
>-|-|TRBJ2-1|TRBV7-9
CASSLAGVPRNEQFF
TGTGCCAGCAGCTTAGCGGGAGTCCCTCGAAATGAGCAGTTCTTC
>-|-|TRBJ1-1|TRBV11-2
CASSFGIFNTEAFF
TGTGCCAGCAGCTTCGGGATTTTCAACACTGAAGCTTTCTTT
>-|-|TRBJ1-3|TRBV4-3
CASSQGHRARNTIYF
TGCGCCAGCAGCCAAGGTCACAGGGCTAGAAACACCATATATTTT
>-|-|TRBJ2-7|TRBV19
CASSIGGRYEQYF
TGTGCCAGTAGTATAGGGGGGAGATACGAGCAGTACTTC
>-|-|TRBJ2-3|TRBV7-9
CASTAITDTQYF
TGTGCTAGCACCGCAATCACAGATACGCAGTATTTT
>-|TRBD2|TRBJ2-5|TRBV19
CASSISGASGTRGEETQYF
TGTGCCAGTAGTATCTCCGGGGCTAGCGGGACCAGAGGGGAAGAGACCCAGTACTTC
>-|-|TRBJ1-2|TRBV5-6
CASSWRDLQLYGYTF
TGTGCCAGCAGCTGGCGGGACCTTCAACTCTATGGCTACACCTTC
>-|TRBD1|TRBJ2-3|TRBV27
CASSLSWTGHTSTDTQYF
TGTGCCAGCAGTTTATCCTGGACAGGGCATACTAGCACAGATACGCAGTATTTT
>-|-|TRBJ2-5|TRBV7-2
CASSPSARLEETQYF
TGTGCCAGCAGCCCCTCGGCCAGACTCGAAGAGACCCAGTACTTC
>-|TRBD2|TRBJ2-1|TRBV14
CASSRTPGLAGNEQFF
TGTGCCAGCAGCCGTACGCCCGGGCTAGCGGGGAATGAGCAGTTCTTC
>-|-|TRBJ2-7|TRBV6-5
CASSYQGEGREQYF
TGTGCCAGCAGTTACCAGGGGGAGGGCCGCGAGCAGTACTTC
>-|-|TRBJ1-5|TRBV15
CATSRDLGGVSNQPQHF
TGTGCCACCAGCAGAGATTTAGGGGGGGTTAGCAATCAGCCCCAGCATTTT
>-|TRBD2|TRBJ2-2|TRBV10-3
CAISRGLAGEDTGELFF
TGTGCCATCAGTCGGGGACTAGCGGGAGAGGACACCGGGGAGCTGTTTTTT
>-|TRBD1|TRBJ2-7|TRBV7-6
CASSLPQGAGSYEQYF
TGTGCCAGCAGCTTGCCACAGGGGGCTGGCTCCTACGAGCAGTACTTC
>many|-|TRBJ2-1|TRBV5-1
CASSLGGDHYNEQFF
TGCGCCAGCAGCTTGGGTGGGGATCACTACAATGAGCAGTTCTTC
>-|TRBD1|TRBJ2-5|TRBV2
CASSEATGKEETQYF
TGTGCCAGCAGTGAAGCGACAGGGAAGGAAGAGACCCAGTACTTC